This T cell receptor beta chain was documented in a study of blood T cell repertoires in COVID-19 (TCRdb year 2020). For the study in its entirety: The collaborator samples originated in the United States, Italy and Spain and spanned the acute and convalescent phases of COVID-19. The material from the prospective study consisted of cDNA or gDNA derived from T cells, B-cell-depleted T cells, or PBMCs. The dataset comprised deeply sampled blood TCRbeta repertoires from subjects exposed to, actively infected with, or recovered from COVID-19. The repertoires were released in a freely available public database intended as a resource for research on the immune response to SARS-CoV-2. Samples came from the ongoing ImmuneRACE study (first 160 participants) plus 1,254 subjects from 6 global collaborators. A de-identified subject ID, COVID-19 status, age in years and sex were almost always included in the sample metadata. Where available, HLA class I and class II types were obtained from metadata supplied by the sample provider rather than from assay-based typing.

V is trimmed back by 4 bases and J by 0 bases, and the junction contains 5 bases that no gene match accounts for. From a lookup of the germline V gene, CDR1 and CDR2 are SGHRS and YFSETQ. The CDR3, cysteine through phenylalanine, is 15 amino acids long. Here the CDR3 DNA is all that survives: 45 bases in frame from base 1. Comments on this clone: No cognate antigen has been identified for it. Base qualities are missing; no much larger clone stands one base away.

The collaborating institutions used their own protocols to collect whole blood in K2EDTA tubes. For TCRbeta analysis, collaborators shipped samples in one of three forms: frozen whole blood, isolated PBMCs, or DNA extracted from either of those sample types. The immunoSEQ Assay, a bias-controlled multiplex PCR, was used to amplify TCRbeta CDR3 regions from genomic DNA. Turning to the authors' computational methods: Nucleated cell counts per sample were estimated from amplification of reference gene primers within the assay. To quantify the absolute abundance of each unique TCRbeta CDR3 rearrangement, sequence reads were collapsed and filtered. For each sample, productive Simpson clonality was calculated as the square root of Simpson's diversity index across productive rearrangements. TCRdb carries this immuneACCESS record with in-frame sequences only. Its versions omit some clonotypes, under half of them owing to an unresolved V gene in the studies checked, with the rest unexplained. V and J calls and clone size are given by that table; D and trimming were obtained from the DNA. The table for this sample lists some 13,000 clones; around 88% of them were counted only once. The ten largest clones represent approximately 50% of the sample.

General study outcomes and caveats: The amount of clinical and demographic metadata varied by source and participant and was provided uncurated.

Sequenced input: peripheral blood. The sequence derives from an elderly man with acute or convalescent COVID-19. Recombination joined TRBV5-1 with TRBJ2-7; 9 of the junction bases match TRBD1. The CDR3 in this case is CASSPRDRDSYEQYF. The DNA reads TGCGCCAGCAGCCCCCGGGACAGGGACTCCTACGAGCAGTACTTC.